This passage covers 8 T cell receptor beta chains from one sample sequenced in a study of shared clonotypes between healthy human individuals. Cells designated naive CD8 were CD45RO-negative and were positively selected for CCR7, with terminally differentiated effector memory CD45RA+ cells excluded. The table came from immunoSEQ multiplex PCR; TCRdb's copy has only in-frame clones and leaves some out. This table has roughly 2.1 million clones, 93% appearing once. The sample consisted of naive CD8+ T cells from PBMCs. Receptor source: a man between 18 and 35 years old in good health. Some clones in this sample may be carry-over from other donors' samples.

The chain uses TRBV6-5 and TRBJ2-7; TRBD2 agrees at 7 bases. Losses at the gene ends were 0 bases for V and 1 base for J; bases not matched to a gene: 6. The CDR3 has 16 amino acids. From germline, CDR1 is MNHEY and CDR2 SVGAGI. CDR3 in DNA: TGTGCCAGCAGTTACTCGGCGGGAGAGGTGTCCTACGAGCAGTACTTC. This codes for CASSYSAGEVSYEQYF.

V gene TRBV7-8 combines with J gene TRBJ2-7; D uncertain. The ends were cut back, 4 bases at V and 3 bases at J, with 16 bases in the middle. The germline gives CDR1 SGHVS, CDR2 FQNEAQ. The CDR3 covers 15 residues. The CDR3 is CASSSQAAVHYEQYF. CDR3 DNA: TGTGCCAGCAGCTCCCAGGCGGCGGTACACTACGAGCAGTACTTC.

The V gene is TRBV5-4, the J gene TRBJ2-2; 10 bases match TRBD2. The V gene end was trimmed by 2 bases and the J gene end by 5 bases; junction bases not matched to a gene: 6. The CDR3 runs 16 residues. Per the germline V gene, CDR1 is SGHNT and CDR2 is YYREEE (reference sequence). CDR3 sequence (DNA): TGTGCCAGCAGCTTTCTAGCGGGAGTAGGAACCGGGGAGCTGTTTTTT. This sequence encodes CASSFLAGVGTGELFF.

The chain couples TRBV5-1 to TRBJ2-7, with D possibly matching TRBD1 (7 bases). This CDR3 is 16 amino acids long. The ends were cut back, 1 base at V and 3 bases at J, with 17 bases in the middle. Germline lookup yields CDR1 SGHRS and CDR2 YFSETQ. For the CDR3, the DNA is TGCGCCAGCAGCTTGTTTGGGGCAGGGGGAGGCTACGAGCAGTACTTC. Its translation is CASSLFGAGGGYEQYF. The full variable domain, in which reference TRBV5-1 and TRBJ2-7 provide the parts outside the CDR3, is KAGVTQTPRYLIKTRGQQVTLSCSPISGHRSVSWYQQTPGQGLQFLFEYFSETQRNKGNFPGRFSGRQFSNSRSEMNVSTLELGDSALYLCASSLFGAGGGYEQYFGPGTRLTVT.

The chain combines TRBV27 with TRBJ1-5; D is uncertain. The germline V and J ends were trimmed by 5 bases and 7 bases, with 15 bases remaining between them. Germline V lookup: CDR1 MNHEY, CDR2 SMNVEV (reference sequence). The CDR3 has 14 residues. The chain's CDR3 is CASSPKGYGQPQHF. CDR3 sequence (DNA): TGTGCCAGCAGTCCTAAAGGGTACGGGCAGCCCCAGCATTTT.

Remarks on this clone: This same CDR3 is encoded by further DNA sequences in the sample. The chain links TRBV7-2 to TRBJ2-7; D not resolved. V was cut by 3 bases and J by 3 bases, with 3 bases left in between. From germline, CDR1 is SGHTA and CDR2 FQGNSA. This CDR3 is built from 11 residues. The CDR3 coding sequence is TGTGCCAGCAGCTTTCTCTACGAGCAGTACTTC. Encoded protein: CASSFLYEQYF.

V and J are TRBV6-5 and TRBJ2-5; TRBD2 matches 10 bases. Germline values: CDR1 MNHEY, CDR2 SVGAGI. The trim removed 5 bases at V and 6 bases at J, leaving 9 bases unmatched. The CDR3 totals 15 residues. The CDR3 sequence is CASSMSGRALKTQYF. Written as DNA, the CDR3 is TGTGCCAGCAGTATGAGCGGGAGGGCCCTAAAGACCCAGTACTTC.

Worth noting for this clone: Other DNA sequences in the sample encode the same CDR3. V usage is TRBV9 and J usage is TRBJ2-7; unclear D gene. Trimming took 0 bases from V and 0 from J, leaving 7 bases between them. CDR3 size: 14 residues. Germline CDR1 reads SGDLS; CDR2 reads YYNGEE. The CDR3 DNA reads as TGTGCCAGCAGCGTAGCGGGTTACTCCTACGAGCAGTACTTC. Its translation: CASSVAGYSYEQYF.